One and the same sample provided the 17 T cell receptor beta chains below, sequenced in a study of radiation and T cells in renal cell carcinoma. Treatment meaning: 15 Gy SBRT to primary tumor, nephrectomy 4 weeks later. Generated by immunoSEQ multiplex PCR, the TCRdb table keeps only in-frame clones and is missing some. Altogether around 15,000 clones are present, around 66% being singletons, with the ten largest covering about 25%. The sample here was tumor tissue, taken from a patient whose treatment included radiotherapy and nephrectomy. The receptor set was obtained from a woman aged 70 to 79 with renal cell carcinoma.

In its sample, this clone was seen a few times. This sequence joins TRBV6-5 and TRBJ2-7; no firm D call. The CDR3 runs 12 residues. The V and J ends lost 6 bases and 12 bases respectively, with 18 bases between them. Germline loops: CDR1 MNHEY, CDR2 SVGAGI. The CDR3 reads CASSWASTKGYF. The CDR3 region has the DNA TGTGCCAGCAGCTGGGCCTCAACCAAGGGGTACTTC.

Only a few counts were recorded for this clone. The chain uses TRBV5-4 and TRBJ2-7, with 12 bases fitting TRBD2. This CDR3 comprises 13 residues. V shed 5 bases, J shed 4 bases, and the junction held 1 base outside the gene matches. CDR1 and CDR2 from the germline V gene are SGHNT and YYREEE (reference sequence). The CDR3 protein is CASRGLAGYEQYF. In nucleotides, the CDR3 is TGTGCCAGCAGAGGACTAGCGGGATACGAGCAGTACTTC. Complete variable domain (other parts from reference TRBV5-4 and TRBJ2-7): ETGVTQSPTHLIKTRGQQVTLRCSSQSGHNTVSWYQQALGQGPQFIFQYYREEENGRGNFPPRFSGLQFPNYSSELNVNALELDDSALYLCASRGLAGYEQYFGPGTRLTVT.

CDR3 DNA: TGTGCCAGCAGCTTAGATCCGGAGCGGGGCGAGTTCTACGAGCAGTACTTC. Translating gives CASSLDPERGEFYEQYF. The chain joins TRBV11-3 to TRBJ2-7; 7 bases match TRBD2. With V trimmed by 0 bases and J by 3 bases, 11 bases remained unmatched. The CDR3 is 17 amino acids. The germline V gene encodes CDR1 SGHNT and CDR2 YENEEA.

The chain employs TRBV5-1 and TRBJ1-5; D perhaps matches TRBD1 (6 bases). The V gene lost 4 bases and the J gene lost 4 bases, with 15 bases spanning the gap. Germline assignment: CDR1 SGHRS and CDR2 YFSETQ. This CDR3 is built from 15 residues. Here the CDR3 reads CASSPGGGGNQPQHF. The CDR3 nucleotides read TGCGCCAGCAGCCCCGGAGGGGGGGGGAATCAGCCCCAGCATTTT.

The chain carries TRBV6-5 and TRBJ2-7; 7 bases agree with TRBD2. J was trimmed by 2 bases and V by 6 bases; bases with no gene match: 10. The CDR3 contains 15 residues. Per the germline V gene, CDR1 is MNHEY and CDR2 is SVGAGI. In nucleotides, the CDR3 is TGTGCCAGCAGCCCCGGGGCTAGCGGCCCCTACGAGCAGTACTTC. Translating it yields CASSPGASGPYEQYF.

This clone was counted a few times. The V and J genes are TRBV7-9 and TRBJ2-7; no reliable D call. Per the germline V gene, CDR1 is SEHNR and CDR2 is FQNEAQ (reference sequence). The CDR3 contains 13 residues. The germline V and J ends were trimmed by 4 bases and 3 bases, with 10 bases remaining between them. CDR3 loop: CASSSGRIYEQYF. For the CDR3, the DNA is TGTGCCAGCAGCTCAGGACGGATCTACGAGCAGTACTTC. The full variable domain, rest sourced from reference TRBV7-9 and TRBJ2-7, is DTGVSQNPRHKITKRGQNVTFRCDPISEHNRLYWYRQTLGQGPEFLTYFQNEAQLEKSRLLSDRFSAERPKGSFSTLEIQRTEQGDSAMYLCASSSGRIYEQYFGPGTRLTVT.

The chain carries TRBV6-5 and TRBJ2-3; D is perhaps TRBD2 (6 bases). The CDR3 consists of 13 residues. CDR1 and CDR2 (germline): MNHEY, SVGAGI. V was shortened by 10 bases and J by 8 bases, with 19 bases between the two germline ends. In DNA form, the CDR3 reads TGTGCCACGCAACCTTGGGGGGAAGGTACGCAGTATTTT. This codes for CATQPWGEGTQYF.

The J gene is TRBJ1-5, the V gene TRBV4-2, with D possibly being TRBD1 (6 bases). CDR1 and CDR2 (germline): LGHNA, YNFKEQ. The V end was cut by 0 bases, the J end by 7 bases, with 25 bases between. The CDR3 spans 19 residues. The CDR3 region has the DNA TGTGCCAGCAGCCAAGATAGAGGGACGGGGGCGGGTTCCTGGCAGCCCCAGCATTTT. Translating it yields CASSQDRGTGAGSWQPQHF.

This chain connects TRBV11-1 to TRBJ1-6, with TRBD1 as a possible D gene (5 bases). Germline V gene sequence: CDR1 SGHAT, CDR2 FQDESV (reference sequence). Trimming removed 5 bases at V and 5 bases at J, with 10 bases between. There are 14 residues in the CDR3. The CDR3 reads CASSDGGNNSPLHF. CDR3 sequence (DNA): TGTGCCAGCAGCGACGGGGGAAATAATTCACCCCTCCACTTT.

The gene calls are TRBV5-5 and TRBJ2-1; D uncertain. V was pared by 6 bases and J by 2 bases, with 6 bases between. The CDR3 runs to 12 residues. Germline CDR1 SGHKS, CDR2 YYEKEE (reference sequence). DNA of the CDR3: TGTGCCAGCACTGGGGCCTACAATGAGCAGTTCTTC. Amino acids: CASTGAYNEQFF. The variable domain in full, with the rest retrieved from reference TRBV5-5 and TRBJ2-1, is DAGVTQSPTHLIKTRGQQVTLRCSPISGHKSVSWYQQVLGQGPQFIFQYYEKEERGRGNFPDRFSARQFPNYSSELNVNALLLGDSALYLCASTGAYNEQFFGPGTRLTVL.

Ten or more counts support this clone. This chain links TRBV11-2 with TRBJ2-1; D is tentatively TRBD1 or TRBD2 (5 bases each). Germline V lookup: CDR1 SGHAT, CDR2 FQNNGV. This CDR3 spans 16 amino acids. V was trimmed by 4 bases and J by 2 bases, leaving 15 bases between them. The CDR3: CASSSPRGITYNEQFF. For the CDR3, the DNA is TGTGCCAGCAGCTCCCCGAGGGGCATTACCTACAATGAGCAGTTCTTC.

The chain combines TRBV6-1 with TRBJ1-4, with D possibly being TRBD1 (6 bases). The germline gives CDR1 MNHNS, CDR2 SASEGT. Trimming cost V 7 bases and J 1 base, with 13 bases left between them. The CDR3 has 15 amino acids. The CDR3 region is CASTLGGQTNEKLFF. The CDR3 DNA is TGTGCCAGCACCCTCGGGGGACAAACTAATGAAAAACTGTTTTTT.

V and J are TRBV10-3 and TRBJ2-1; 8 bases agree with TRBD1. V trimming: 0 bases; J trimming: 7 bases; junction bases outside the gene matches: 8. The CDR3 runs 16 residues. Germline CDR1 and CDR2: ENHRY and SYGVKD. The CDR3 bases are TGTGCCATCAGTGAGTCGAACGGACAGGGTGGAAATGAGCAGTTCTTC. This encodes CAISESNGQGGNEQFF.

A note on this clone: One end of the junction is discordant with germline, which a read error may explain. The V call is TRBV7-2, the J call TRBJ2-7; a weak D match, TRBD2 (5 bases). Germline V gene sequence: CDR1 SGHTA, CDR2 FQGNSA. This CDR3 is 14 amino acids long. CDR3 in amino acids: CASSLAAETYEQYF. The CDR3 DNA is TGTGCCAGCAGCCTAGCCGCGGAAACCTACGAGCAGTACTTC.

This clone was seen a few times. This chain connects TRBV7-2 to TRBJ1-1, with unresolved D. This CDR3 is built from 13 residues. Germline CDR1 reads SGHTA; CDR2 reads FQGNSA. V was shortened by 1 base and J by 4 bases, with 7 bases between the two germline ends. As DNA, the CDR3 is TGTGCCAGCAGCTTAGGGAGGGTCACTGAAGCTTTCTTT. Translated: CASSLGRVTEAFF.

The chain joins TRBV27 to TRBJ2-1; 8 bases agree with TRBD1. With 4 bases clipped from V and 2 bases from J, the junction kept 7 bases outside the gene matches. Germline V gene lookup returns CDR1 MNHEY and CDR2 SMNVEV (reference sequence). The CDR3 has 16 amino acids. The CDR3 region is CASSSYRGFTYNEQFF. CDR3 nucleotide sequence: TGTGCCAGCAGTTCATACAGGGGGTTCACCTACAATGAGCAGTTCTTC.

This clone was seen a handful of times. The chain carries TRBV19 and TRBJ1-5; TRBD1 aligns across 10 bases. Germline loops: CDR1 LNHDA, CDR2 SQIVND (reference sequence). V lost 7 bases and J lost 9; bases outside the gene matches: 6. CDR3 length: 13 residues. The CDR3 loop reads CASTSGQGMPQHF. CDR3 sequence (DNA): TGTGCCAGTACATCGGGACAGGGGATGCCCCAGCATTTT.